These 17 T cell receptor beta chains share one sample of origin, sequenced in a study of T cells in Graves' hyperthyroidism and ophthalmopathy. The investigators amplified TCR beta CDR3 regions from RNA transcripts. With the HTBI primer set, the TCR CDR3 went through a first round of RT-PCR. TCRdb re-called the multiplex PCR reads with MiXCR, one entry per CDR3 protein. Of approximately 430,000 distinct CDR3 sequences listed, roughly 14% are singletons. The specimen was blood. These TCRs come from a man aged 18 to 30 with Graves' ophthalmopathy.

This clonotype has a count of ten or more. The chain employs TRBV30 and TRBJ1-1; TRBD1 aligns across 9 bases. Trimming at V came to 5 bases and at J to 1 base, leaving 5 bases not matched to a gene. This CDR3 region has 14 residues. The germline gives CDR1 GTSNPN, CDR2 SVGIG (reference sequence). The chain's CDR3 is CAWGTGQGNTEAFF. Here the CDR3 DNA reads TGTGCCTGGGGTACGGGACAGGGGAACACTGAAGCTTTCTTT.

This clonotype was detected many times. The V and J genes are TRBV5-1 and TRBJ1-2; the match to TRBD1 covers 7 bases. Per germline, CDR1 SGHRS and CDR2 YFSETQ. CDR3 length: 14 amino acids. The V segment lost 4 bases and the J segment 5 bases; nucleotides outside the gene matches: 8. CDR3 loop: CASSKDRTAYGYTF. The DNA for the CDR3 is TGCGCCAGCAGCAAGGACAGGACCGCTTATGGCTACACCTTC. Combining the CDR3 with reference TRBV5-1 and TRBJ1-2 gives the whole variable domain KAGVTQTPRYLIKTRGQQVTLSCSPISGHRSVSWYQQTPGQGLQFLFEYFSETQRNKGNFPGRFSGRQFSNSRSEMNVSTLELGDSALYLCASSKDRTAYGYTFGSGTRLTVV.

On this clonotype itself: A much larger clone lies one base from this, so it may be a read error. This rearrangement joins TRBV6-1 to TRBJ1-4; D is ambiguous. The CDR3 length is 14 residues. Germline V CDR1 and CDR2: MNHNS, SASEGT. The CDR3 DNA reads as TGTGCCAGCAGCCCAACCTCAACTAGTGAAAAACTGTTTTTT. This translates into CASSPTSTSEKLFF.

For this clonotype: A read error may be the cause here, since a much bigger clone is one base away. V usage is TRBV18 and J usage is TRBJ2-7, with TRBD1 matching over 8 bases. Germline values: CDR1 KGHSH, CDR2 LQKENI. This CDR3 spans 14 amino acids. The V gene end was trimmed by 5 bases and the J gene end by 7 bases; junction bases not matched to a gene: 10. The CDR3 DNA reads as TGTGCCAGCTCAACCCAGGGGGCAGAGGATGAGCAGTACTTC. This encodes CASSTQGAEDEQYF.

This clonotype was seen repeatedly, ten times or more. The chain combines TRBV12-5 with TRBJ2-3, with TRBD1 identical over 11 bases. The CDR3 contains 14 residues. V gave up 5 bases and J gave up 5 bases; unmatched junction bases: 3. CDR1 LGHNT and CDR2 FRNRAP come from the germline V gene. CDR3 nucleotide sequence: TGTGCTAGTGGTCCCGGGACAGGGGGAGATACGCAGTATTTT. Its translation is CASGPGTGGDTQYF.

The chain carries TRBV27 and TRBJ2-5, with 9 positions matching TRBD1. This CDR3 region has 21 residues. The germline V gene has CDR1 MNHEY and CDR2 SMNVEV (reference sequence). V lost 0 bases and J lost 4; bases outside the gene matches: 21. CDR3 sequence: CASSLSGIPHRDRALGETQYF. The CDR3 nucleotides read TGTGCCAGCAGTTTATCGGGGATCCCACACCGGGACAGGGCCTTGGGAGAGACCCAGTACTTC.

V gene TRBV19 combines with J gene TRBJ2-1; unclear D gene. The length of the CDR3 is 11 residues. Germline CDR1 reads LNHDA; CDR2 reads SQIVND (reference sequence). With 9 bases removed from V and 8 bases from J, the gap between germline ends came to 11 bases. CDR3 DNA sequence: TGTGCCAGCAGACGACGTGATGAGCAGTTCTTC. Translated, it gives CASRRRDEQFF. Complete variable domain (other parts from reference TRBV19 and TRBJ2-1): DGGITQSPKYLFRKEGQNVTLSCEQNLNHDAMYWYRQDPGQGLRLIYYSQIVNDFQKGDIAEGYSVSREKKESFPLTVTSAQKNPTAFYLCASRRRDEQFFGPGTRLTVL.

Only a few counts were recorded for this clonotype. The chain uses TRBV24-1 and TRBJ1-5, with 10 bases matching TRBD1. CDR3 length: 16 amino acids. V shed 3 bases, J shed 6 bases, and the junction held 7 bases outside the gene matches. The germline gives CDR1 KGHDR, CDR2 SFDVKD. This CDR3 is CATSDAGTGVTQPQHF. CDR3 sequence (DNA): TGTGCCACCAGTGATGCCGGGACAGGGGTAACTCAGCCCCAGCATTTT.

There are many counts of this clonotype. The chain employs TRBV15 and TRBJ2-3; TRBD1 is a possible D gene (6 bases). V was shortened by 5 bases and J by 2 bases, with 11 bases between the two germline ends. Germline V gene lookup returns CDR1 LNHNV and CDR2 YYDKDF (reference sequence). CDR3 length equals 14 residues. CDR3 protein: CATSVTGNTDTQYF. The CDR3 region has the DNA TGTGCCACCAGCGTAACAGGGAACACAGATACGCAGTATTTT.

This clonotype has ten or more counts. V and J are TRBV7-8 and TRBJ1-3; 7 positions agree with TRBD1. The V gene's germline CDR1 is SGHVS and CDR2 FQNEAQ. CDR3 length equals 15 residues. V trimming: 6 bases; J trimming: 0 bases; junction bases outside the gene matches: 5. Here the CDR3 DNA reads TGTGCCAGCAGGGAACAGGGGCCCTCTGGAAACACCATATATTTT. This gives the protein CASREQGPSGNTIYF.

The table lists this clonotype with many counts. CDR3 sequence: CASSPRQGSRETQYF. The CDR3 DNA reads TGTGCCAGCAGTCCGAGACAGGGTAGTCGGGAGACCCAGTACTTC. The chain joins TRBV6-1 to TRBJ2-5; 7 bases match TRBD1. The CDR3 runs to 15 residues. The V gene's germline CDR1 is MNHNS and CDR2 SASEGT. With 5 bases clipped from V and 5 bases from J, the junction kept 11 bases outside the gene matches.

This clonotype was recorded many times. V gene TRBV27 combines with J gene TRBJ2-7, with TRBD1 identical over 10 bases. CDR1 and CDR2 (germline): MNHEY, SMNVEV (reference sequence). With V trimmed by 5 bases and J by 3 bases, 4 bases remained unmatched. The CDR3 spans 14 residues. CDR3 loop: CASSLRTGGYEQYF. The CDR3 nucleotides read TGTGCCAGCAGTCTCCGGACAGGGGGCTACGAGCAGTACTTC.

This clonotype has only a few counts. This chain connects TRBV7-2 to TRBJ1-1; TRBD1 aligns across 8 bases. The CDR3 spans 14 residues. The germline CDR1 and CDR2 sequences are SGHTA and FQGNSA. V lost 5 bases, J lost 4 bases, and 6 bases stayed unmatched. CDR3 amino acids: CASSQGAMITEAFF. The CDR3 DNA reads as TGTGCCAGCAGCCAGGGGGCAATGATCACTGAAGCTTTCTTT.

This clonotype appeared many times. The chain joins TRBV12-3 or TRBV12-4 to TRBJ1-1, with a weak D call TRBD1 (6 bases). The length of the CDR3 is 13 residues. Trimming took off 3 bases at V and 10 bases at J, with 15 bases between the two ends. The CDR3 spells CASSFAGTSGAFF. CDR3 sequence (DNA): TGTGCCAGCAGTTTCGCCGGGACAAGTGGAGCTTTCTTT.

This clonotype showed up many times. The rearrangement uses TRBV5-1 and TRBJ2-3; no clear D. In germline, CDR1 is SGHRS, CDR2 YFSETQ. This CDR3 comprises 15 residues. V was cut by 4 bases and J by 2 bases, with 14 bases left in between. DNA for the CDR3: TGCGCCAGCAGCCTTATTGGTACCGCCACAGATACGCAGTATTTT. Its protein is CASSLIGTATDTQYF.

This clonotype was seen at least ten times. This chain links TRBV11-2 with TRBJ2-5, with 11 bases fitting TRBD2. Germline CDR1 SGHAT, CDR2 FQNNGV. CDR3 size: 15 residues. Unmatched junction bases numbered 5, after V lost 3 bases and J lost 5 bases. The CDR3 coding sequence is TGTGCCAGCAGCTTCCTAGCGGGAGGAGGGGAGACCCAGTACTTC. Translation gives CASSFLAGGGETQYF.

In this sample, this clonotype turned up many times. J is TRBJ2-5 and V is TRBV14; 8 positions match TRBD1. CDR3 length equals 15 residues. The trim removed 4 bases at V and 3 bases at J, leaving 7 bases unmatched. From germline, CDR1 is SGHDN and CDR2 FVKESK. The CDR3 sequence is CASSPWTGMEETQYF. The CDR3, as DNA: TGTGCCAGCAGCCCCTGGACAGGGATGGAAGAGACCCAGTACTTC. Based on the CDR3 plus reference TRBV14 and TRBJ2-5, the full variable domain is EAGVTQFPSHSVIEKGQTVTLRCDPISGHDNLYWYRRVMGKEIKFLLHFVKESKQDESGMPNNRFLAERTGGTYSTLKVQPAELEDSGVYFCASSPWTGMEETQYFGPGTRLLVL.